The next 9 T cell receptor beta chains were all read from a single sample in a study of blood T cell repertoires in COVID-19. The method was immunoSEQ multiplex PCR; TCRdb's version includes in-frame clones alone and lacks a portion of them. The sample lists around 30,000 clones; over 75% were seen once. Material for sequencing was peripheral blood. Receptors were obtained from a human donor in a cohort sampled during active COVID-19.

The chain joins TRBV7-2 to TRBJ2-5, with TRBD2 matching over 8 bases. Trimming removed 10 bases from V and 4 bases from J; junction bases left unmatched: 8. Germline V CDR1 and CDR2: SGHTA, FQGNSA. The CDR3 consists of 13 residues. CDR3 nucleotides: TGTGCCACGGGGGGGGTCCGGTCAGAGACCCAGTACTTC. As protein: CATGGVRSETQYF.

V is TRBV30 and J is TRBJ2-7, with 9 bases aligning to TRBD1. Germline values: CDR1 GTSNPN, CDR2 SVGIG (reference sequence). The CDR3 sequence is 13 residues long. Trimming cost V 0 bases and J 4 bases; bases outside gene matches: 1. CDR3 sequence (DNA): TGTGCCTGGAGTGTAGGGACAGGGTACGAGCAGTACTTC. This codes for CAWSVGTGYEQYF.

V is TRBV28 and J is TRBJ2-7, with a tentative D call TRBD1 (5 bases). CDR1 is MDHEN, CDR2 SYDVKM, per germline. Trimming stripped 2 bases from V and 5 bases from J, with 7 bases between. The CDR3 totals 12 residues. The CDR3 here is CASSLDSHEQYF. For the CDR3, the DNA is TGTGCCAGCAGTTTAGACAGCCACGAGCAGTACTTC.

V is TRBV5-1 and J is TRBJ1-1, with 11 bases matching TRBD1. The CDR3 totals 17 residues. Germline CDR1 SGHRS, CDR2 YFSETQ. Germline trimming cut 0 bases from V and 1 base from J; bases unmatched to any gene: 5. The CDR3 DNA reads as TGCGCCAGCAGCTTGGGGACAGGGGGCGCGTGGAACACTGAAGCTTTCTTT. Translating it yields CASSLGTGGAWNTEAFF.

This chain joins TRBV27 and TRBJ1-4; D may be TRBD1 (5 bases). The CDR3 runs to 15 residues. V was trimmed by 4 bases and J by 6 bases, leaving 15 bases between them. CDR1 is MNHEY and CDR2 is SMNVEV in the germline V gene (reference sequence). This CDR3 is CASSSTGPGYEKLFF. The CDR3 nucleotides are TGTGCCAGCAGTTCAACAGGTCCGGGCTATGAAAAACTGTTTTTT.

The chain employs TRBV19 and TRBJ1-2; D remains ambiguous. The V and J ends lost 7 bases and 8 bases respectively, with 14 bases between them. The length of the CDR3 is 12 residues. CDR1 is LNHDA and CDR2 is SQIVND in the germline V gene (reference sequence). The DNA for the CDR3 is TGTGCCAGTAATTACGCAGACTTAGGCTACACCTTC. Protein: CASNYADLGYTF. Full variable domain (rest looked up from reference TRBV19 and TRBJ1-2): DGGITQSPKYLFRKEGQNVTLSCEQNLNHDAMYWYRQDPGQGLRLIYYSQIVNDFQKGDIAEGYSVSREKKESFPLTVTSAQKNPTAFYLCASNYADLGYTFGSGTRLTVV.

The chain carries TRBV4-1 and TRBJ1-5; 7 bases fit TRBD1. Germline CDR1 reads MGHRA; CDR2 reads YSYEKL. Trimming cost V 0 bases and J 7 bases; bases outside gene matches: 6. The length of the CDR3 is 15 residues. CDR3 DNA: TGCGCCAGCAGCCAAGACAGGGTAGGGGGCCAGCCCCAGCATTTT. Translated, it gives CASSQDRVGGQPQHF.

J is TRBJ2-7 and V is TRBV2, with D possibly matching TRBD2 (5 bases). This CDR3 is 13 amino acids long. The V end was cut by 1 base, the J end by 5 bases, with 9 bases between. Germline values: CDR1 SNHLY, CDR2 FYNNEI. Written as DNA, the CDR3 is TGTGCCAGCAGTGAAGAACGGGGAAACGAGCAGTACTTC. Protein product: CASSEERGNEQYF.

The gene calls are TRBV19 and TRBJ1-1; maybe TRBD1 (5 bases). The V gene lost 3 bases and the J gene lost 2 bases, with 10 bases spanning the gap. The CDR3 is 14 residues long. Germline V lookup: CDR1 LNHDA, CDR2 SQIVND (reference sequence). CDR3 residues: CASSMTVFNTEAFF. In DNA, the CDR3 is TGTGCCAGTAGTATGACAGTCTTTAACACTGAAGCTTTCTTT.